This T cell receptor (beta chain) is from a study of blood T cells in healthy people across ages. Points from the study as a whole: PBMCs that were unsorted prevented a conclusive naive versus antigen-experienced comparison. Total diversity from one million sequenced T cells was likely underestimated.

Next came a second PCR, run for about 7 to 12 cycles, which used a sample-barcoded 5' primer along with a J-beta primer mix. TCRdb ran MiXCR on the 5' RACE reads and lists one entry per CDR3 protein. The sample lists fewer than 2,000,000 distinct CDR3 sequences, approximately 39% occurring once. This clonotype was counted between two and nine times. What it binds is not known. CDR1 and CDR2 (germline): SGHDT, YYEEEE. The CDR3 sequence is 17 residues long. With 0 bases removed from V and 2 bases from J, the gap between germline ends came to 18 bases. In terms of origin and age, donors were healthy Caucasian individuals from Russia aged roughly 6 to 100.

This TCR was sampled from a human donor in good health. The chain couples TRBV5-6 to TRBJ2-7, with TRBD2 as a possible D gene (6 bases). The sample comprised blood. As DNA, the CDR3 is TGTGCCAGCAGCTTGGCCCCCCTCCACGGGGGTCCCTACGAGCAGTACTTC. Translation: CASSLAPLHGGPYEQYF.